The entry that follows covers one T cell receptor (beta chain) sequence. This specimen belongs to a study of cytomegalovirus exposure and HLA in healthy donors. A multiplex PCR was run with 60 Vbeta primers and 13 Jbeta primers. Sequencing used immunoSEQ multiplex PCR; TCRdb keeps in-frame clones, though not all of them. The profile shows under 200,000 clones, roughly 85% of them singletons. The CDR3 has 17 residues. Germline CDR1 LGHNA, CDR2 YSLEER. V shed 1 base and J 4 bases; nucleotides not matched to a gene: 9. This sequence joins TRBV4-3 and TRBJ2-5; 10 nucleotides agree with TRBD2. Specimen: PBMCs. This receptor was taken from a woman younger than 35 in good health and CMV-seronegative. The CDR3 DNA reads TGCGCCAGCAGCCAAGCCCGAGCGGGAGGGCCCTCAGAGACCCAGTACTTC. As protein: CASSQARAGGPSETQYF.